One and the same sample provided the 23 T cell receptor beta chains below, sequenced in a study of T cell clonotyping in hematopoietic cell transplantation. Method: immunoSEQ multiplex PCR; TCRdb's copy keeps in-frame clones and lacks some. The table lists 12,000 to 15,000 clones, just over 95% of them singletons. The sample here was peripheral blood mononuclear cells, taken 30 days after allogeneic stem cell transplant. The source of these receptors is a female patient aged 45-65 years who had an allogeneic stem cell transplant from an unrelated donor, so T cells may come from the graft donor. Some clones in this sample may be carry-over from other donors' samples.

The rearrangement joins TRBV5-1 to TRBJ2-2; 9 positions match TRBD1. Trimming at V came to 2 bases and at J to 3 bases, leaving 5 bases not matched to a gene. The germline V gene has CDR1 SGHRS and CDR2 YFSETQ. The CDR3 length is 16 residues. As DNA, the CDR3 is TGCGCCAGCAGCTTAACCGACAGGGGGGACACCGGGGAGCTGTTTTTT. Amino acids: CASSLTDRGDTGELFF. The full variable domain, with the rest looked up from reference TRBV5-1 and TRBJ2-2, is KAGVTQTPRYLIKTRGQQVTLSCSPISGHRSVSWYQQTPGQGLQFLFEYFSETQRNKGNFPGRFSGRQFSNSRSEMNVSTLELGDSALYLCASSLTDRGDTGELFFGEGSRLTVL.

The rearrangement joins TRBV25-1 to TRBJ2-3, with 9 nucleotides matching TRBD2. This CDR3 spans 14 amino acids. Trimming took 7 bases from V and 2 from J; bases not matched to a gene: 4. From germline, CDR1 is MGHDK and CDR2 SYGVNS. The CDR3 DNA is TGTGCCAGCATGCTAGCGGGGATCACAGATACGCAGTATTTT. Its translation is CASMLAGITDTQYF.

V is TRBV29-1 and J is TRBJ1-2, with a tentative D call TRBD1 (5 bases). V lost 0 bases, J lost 6 bases, and 14 bases lay in between. Germline V gene lookup returns CDR1 SQVTM and CDR2 ANQGSEA. The CDR3 loop spans 14 amino acids. DNA of the CDR3: TGCAGCGTTGAAGATGGGGACTCAGGCCATGGCTACACCTTC. Amino acid sequence: CSVEDGDSGHGYTF. Together with reference TRBV29-1 and TRBJ1-2, the CDR3 gives the full variable domain: SAVISQKPSRDICQRGTSLTIQCQVDSQVTMMFWYRQQPGQSLTLIATANQGSEATYESGFVIDKFPISRPNLTFSTLTVSNMSPEDSSIYLCSVEDGDSGHGYTFGSGTRLTVV.

The chain has TRBV30 and TRBJ2-2, with 7 bases fitting TRBD2. The CDR3 totals 13 residues. With 8 bases clipped from V and 2 bases from J, the junction kept 5 bases outside the gene matches. CDR1 is GTSNPN and CDR2 is SVGIG in the germline V gene (reference sequence). CDR3 nucleotide sequence: TGTGCCCTTCGGGGACTAAACACCGGGGAGCTGTTTTTT. Protein product: CALRGLNTGELFF.

The chain links TRBV27 to TRBJ2-7; no clear D gene. Trimming removed 6 bases from V and 2 bases from J, with 11 bases in between. The CDR3 spans 13 residues. Germline loops: CDR1 MNHEY, CDR2 SMNVEV (reference sequence). CDR3 sequence: CASSQRGTYEQYF. The CDR3 region has the DNA TGTGCCAGCAGCCAGCGTGGGACCTACGAGCAGTACTTC.

The rearrangement joins TRBV5-8 to TRBJ1-6, with no clear D. The ends were cut back, 0 bases at V and 7 bases at J, with 8 bases in the middle. The length of the CDR3 is 14 residues. CDR1 is SGHTS, CDR2 YDEGEE, per germline. CDR3 amino acids: CASSLGRANSPLHF. In DNA form, the CDR3 reads TGTGCCAGCAGCTTGGGTCGGGCCAATTCACCCCTCCACTTT.

The V call is TRBV30, the J call TRBJ1-5; unclear D gene. V was clipped by 3 bases and J by 4 bases, with 10 bases between them. This CDR3 contains 13 residues. Germline CDR1 and CDR2: GTSNPN and SVGIG (reference sequence). The CDR3 DNA reads as TGTGCCTGGAGACCAGGAATTAATCAGCCCCAGCATTTT. Translation: CAWRPGINQPQHF.

The chain links TRBV27 to TRBJ1-2; 7 bases agree with TRBD1. Germline loops: CDR1 MNHEY, CDR2 SMNVEV (reference sequence). This CDR3 has 13 residues. V lost 6 bases and J lost 3; bases outside the gene matches: 4. The CDR3 bases are TGTGCCAGCAGACTCGACAGGGACTATGGCTACACCTTC. It encodes CASRLDRDYGYTF.

The CDR3 reads CASSVETLRDSPLHF. DNA for the CDR3: TGTGCCAGCAGCGTCGAGACACTTCGAGATTCACCCCTCCACTTT. This sequence joins TRBV2 and TRBJ1-6; D gene uncertain. Germline values: CDR1 SNHLY, CDR2 FYNNEI. The CDR3 loop spans 15 amino acids. Deletions cut 6 bases from V and 8 bases from J, with 17 bases between.

J is TRBJ2-1 and V is TRBV4-2; 8 bases are shared with TRBD2. Germline V CDR1 and CDR2: LGHNA, YNFKEQ. This CDR3 is 17 amino acids long. With 0 bases clipped from V and 8 bases from J, the junction kept 12 bases outside the gene matches. The CDR3 DNA follows: TGTGCCAGCAGCCAAGAGATGGGCGGGGGGCCCGGGGATGAGCAGTTCTTC. The encoded protein is CASSQEMGGGPGDEQFF.

This sequence joins TRBV19 and TRBJ1-4, with 8 bases matching TRBD1. V gave up 5 bases and J gave up 8 bases; unmatched junction bases: 7. Germline assignment: CDR1 LNHDA and CDR2 SQIVND (reference sequence). CDR3 length equals 14 residues. CDR3: CASSPGGAGEKLFF. CDR3 nucleotide sequence: TGTGCCAGTAGTCCAGGGGGCGCAGGGGAAAAACTGTTTTTT.

The chain's CDR3 is CASSPPLGVQYF. CDR3 coding DNA: TGTGCCAGCAGCCCCCCCCTAGGGGTTCAGTACTTC. This sequence joins TRBV28 and TRBJ2-7; tentatively, D is TRBD1 (5 bases). The V end lost 6 bases, the J end lost 10 bases, and 16 bases lay between the germline ends. The CDR3 has 12 amino acids. Germline V CDR1 and CDR2: MDHEN, SYDVKM.

CDR3 DNA: TGTGCCTGGTGTGCGCGTTGTGTGGGGGACGCCACAGATACGCAGTATTTT. Residues: CAWCARCVGDATDTQYF. This chain links TRBV30 with TRBJ2-3; D is perhaps TRBD1 or TRBD2 (5 bases each). V was shortened by 5 bases and J by 2 bases, with 23 bases between the two germline ends. Germline V gene sequence: CDR1 GTSNPN, CDR2 SVGIG (reference sequence). This CDR3 has 17 residues. Full variable domain (remainder filled in from reference TRBV30 and TRBJ2-3): SQTIHQWPATLVQPVGSPLSLECTVEGTSNPNLYWYRQAAGRGLQLLFYSVGIGQISSEVPQNLSASRPQDRQFILSSKKLLLSDSGFYLCAWCARCVGDATDTQYFGPGTRLTVL.

The chain combines TRBV6-1 with TRBJ2-3; D possibly corresponds to TRBD2 (5 bases). Germline-derived CDR1 and CDR2 are MNHNS and SASEGT. There are 14 residues in the CDR3. V was cut by 8 bases and J by 1 base, with 13 bases left in between. The CDR3 loop reads CASVRGMGTDTQYF. The CDR3 DNA sequence: TGTGCCAGCGTACGGGGAATGGGCACAGATACGCAGTATTTT.

This sequence joins TRBV19 and TRBJ1-5; D unclear. Germline lookup yields CDR1 LNHDA and CDR2 SQIVND (reference sequence). CDR3 length equals 12 residues. Trimming pared 1 base from V and 11 bases from J, leaving 9 bases between. The CDR3 sequence is CASSIGRVTQHF. For the CDR3, the DNA is TGTGCCAGTAGTATAGGTCGGGTGACCCAGCATTTT.

V is TRBV9 and J is TRBJ1-1; maybe TRBD1 (5 bases). CDR3 length: 18 amino acids. The V end was cut by 3 bases, the J end by 3 bases, with 24 bases between. CDR1 is SGDLS and CDR2 is YYNGEE in the germline V gene. Written as DNA, the CDR3 is TGTGCCAGCAGCGCTCCGTGGGATTTTTCAGGGAGTGACACTGAAGCTTTCTTT. Its protein product is CASSAPWDFSGSDTEAFF.

V usage is TRBV30 and J usage is TRBJ1-1, with a tentative D call TRBD1 (6 bases). CDR3 length: 15 amino acids. V was pared by 5 bases and J by 2 bases, with 18 bases between. Germline CDR1 and CDR2: GTSNPN and SVGIG (reference sequence). Written as DNA, the CDR3 is TGTGCCTGGGCAAGACAACCGGGACACAACACTGAAGCTTTCTTT. It codes for CAWARQPGHNTEAFF.

This chain connects TRBV25-1 to TRBJ2-3; TRBD2 is a possible D gene (6 bases). The CDR3 covers 16 residues. In germline, CDR1 is MGHDK, CDR2 SYGVNS. Trimming removed 4 bases at V and 4 bases at J, with 18 bases between. The CDR3: CASSAPGVRQADTQYF. As DNA, the CDR3 is TGTGCCAGCAGTGCCCCGGGGGTTAGGCAGGCAGATACGCAGTATTTT.

This clone was seen only once. This rearrangement joins TRBV12-1 to TRBJ2-5; the table's D call, TRBD2, has no DNA check behind it. TRBV12-1 is assigned pseudogene status. The length of the CDR3 is 16 residues. This CDR3 reads CASSSAEGSGVETQYF. CDR3 nucleotides: TGTGCCAGCAGCTCCGCCGAGGGTAGCGGGGTAGAGACCCAGTACTTC.

This rearrangement joins TRBV29-1 to TRBJ1-5; 9 nucleotides match TRBD1. The CDR3 runs to 14 residues. After removal of 6 bases from V and 4 bases from J, the junction contained 7 bases not matched to a gene. From germline, CDR1 is SQVTM and CDR2 ANQGSEA. CDR3: CSVTQGTGNQPQHF. The CDR3 DNA reads as TGCAGCGTCACCCAAGGGACAGGGAATCAGCCCCAGCATTTT.

This chain uses TRBV20-1 with TRBJ1-2, with D possibly TRBD1 on 6 matching bases. The CDR3 consists of 11 residues. The germline gives CDR1 DFQATT, CDR2 SNEGSKA (reference sequence). With 3 bases removed from V and 8 bases from J, the gap between germline ends came to 10 bases. The CDR3 DNA reads as TGCAGTGCTAGCACAGGGTGGGGCTACACCTTC. This translates into CSASTGWGYTF.

The chain carries TRBV30 and TRBJ1-3; D call uncertain. Germline CDR1 is GTSNPN and CDR2 is SVGIG (reference sequence). CDR3 length: 13 residues. V dropped 3 bases and J dropped 9 bases, with 15 bases sitting between them. CDR3 nucleotides: TGTGCCTGGAGAATTACGGCCTCCGGCACCATATATTTT. Residues: CAWRITASGTIYF.

The chain links TRBV30 to TRBJ2-1, with a tentative D call TRBD2 (6 bases). Germline V gene lookup returns CDR1 GTSNPN and CDR2 SVGIG (reference sequence). This CDR3 contains 15 residues. V lost 1 base and J 1 base, leaving 11 bases between the germline ends. CDR3 residues: CAWSGGVVSYNEQFF. In nucleotides, the CDR3 is TGTGCCTGGAGTGGGGGGGTCGTATCCTACAATGAGCAGTTCTTC.